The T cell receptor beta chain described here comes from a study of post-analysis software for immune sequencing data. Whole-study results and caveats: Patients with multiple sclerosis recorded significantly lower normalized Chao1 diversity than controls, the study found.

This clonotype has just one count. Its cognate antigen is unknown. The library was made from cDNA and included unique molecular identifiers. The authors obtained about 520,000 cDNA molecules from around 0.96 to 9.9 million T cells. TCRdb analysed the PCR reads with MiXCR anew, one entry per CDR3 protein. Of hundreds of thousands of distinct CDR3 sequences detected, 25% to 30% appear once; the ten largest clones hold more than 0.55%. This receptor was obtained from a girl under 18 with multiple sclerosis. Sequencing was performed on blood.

CDR3 nucleotides: TGTGCCAGCAGTTTGGAACTAGGAGCTGAGCAGTTCTTC. This translates into CASSLELGAEQFF. This chain uses TRBV6-2 or TRBV6-3 with TRBJ2-1, with D possibly TRBD2 on 5 matching bases. The CDR3 has 13 amino acids. V gave up 4 bases and J gave up 9 bases, with 13 bases separating them. Looked up from germline, CDR1 is MNHEY and CDR2 is SVGEGT.